This T cell receptor (beta chain) came from a study of shared clonotypes between healthy human individuals. Method: immunoSEQ multiplex PCR; TCRdb's copy keeps in-frame clones and lacks some. This sample has some 1 million clones, with approximately 70% found just once. The ends lost 2 bases at V and 10 bases at J; junction bases unmatched: 7. The germline CDR1 and CDR2 sequences are SGHRS and YFSETQ. The CDR3 totals 14 residues. The sequenced material came from memory CD4+ T cells sorted from blood. Subset specified: CD45RA-negative fraction. V gene TRBV5-1 combines with J gene TRBJ2-2; 8 bases match TRBD1. The sequence was collected from a man aged 18 to 29 in good health. The CDR3 loop reads CASSFGQGKLELFF. The CDR3 DNA follows: TGCGCCAGCAGCTTTGGACAGGGCAAGCTGGAGCTGTTTTTT. The variable domain in full, completed from reference TRBV5-1 and TRBJ2-2, reads KAGVTQTPRYLIKTRGQQVTLSCSPISGHRSVSWYQQTPGQGLQFLFEYFSETQRNKGNFPGRFSGRQFSNSRSEMNVSTLELGDSALYLCASSFGQGKLELFFGEGSRLTVL.